This T cell receptor (beta chain) was captured by sequencing in a study of regulatory T cells in long-lasting Graves disease. CDR1 and CDR2 (germline): LNHNV, YYDKDF (reference sequence). The V end lost 4 bases, the J end lost 4 bases, and 5 bases lay between the germline ends. The CDR3 loop spans 12 amino acids. Arm-PCR of CDR3 regions and iRepertoire HTBI primers were used to build TCR beta libraries. TCRdb called the multiplex PCR reads again in MiXCR, with one record for every CDR3 protein. Here the sample spans about 610,000 distinct CDR3 sequences, about 16% being singletons. Sample time point: newly diagnosed GD, antithyroid drugs for less than 3 months. Isolated PBMC RNA provided the starting material for the TCR library. In addition, the sample was reused for a study of T cells in Graves' hyperthyroidism and ophthalmopathy.

The chain couples TRBV15 to TRBJ2-1; D possibly corresponds to TRBD1 (5 bases). Sequencing was performed on peripheral blood mononuclear cells (PBMCs), taken at new diagnosis, from a patient treated with antithyroid drugs. This receptor was obtained from a man younger than 30 with Graves disease. CDR3 residues: CATSTGYNEQFF. In DNA, the CDR3 is TGTGCCACCAGCACAGGGTACAATGAGCAGTTCTTC. Full variable domain (outside the CDR3, taken from reference TRBV15 and TRBJ2-1): DAMVIQNPRYQVTQFGKPVTLSCSQTLNHNVMYWYQQKSSQAPKLLFHYYDKDFNNEADTPDNFQSRRPNTSFCFLDIRSPGLGDTAMYLCATSTGYNEQFFGPGTRLTVL.